The 24 T cell receptor beta chains below come from one sample, sequenced in a study of chemoradiotherapy in HPV16-positive cancers (dated by TCRdb to between 2021 and 2023). The receptor library was made with the immunoSEQ multiplex PCR assay. TCRdb's version of the immuneACCESS table is confined to in-frame rearrangements and falls short of the full clone set. An unresolved V gene accounts for under half of the shortfall where checked; the remainder is of unknown origin. This sample has about 7,900 clones in its table, and about 84% of those were observed once. Under 2.5% of the sample comes from the top ten. The specimen was collected from a patient who underwent chemoradiotherapy. The receptors were sampled from a human donor with HPV-associated anogenital cancer.

The rearrangement links TRBV10-1 to TRBJ2-7, with 10 bases lining up with TRBD2. This CDR3 has 14 residues. The J segment lost 3 bases and the V segment lost 7 bases, leaving 6 bases of the junction unmatched. CDR1 is WNHNN and CDR2 is SYGVQD in the germline V gene (reference sequence). The CDR3 is CASNSGGYLYEQYF. The DNA for the CDR3 is TGCGCCAGCAATAGCGGGGGGTACCTCTACGAGCAGTACTTC.

The V call is TRBV9, the J call TRBJ2-3, with D maybe TRBD2 (5 bases). Trimming removed 2 bases at V and 6 bases at J, with 19 bases between. The CDR3 runs 16 residues. Per germline, CDR1 SGDLS and CDR2 YYNGEE. This chain's CDR3 is CASSVGPGSGMDTQYF. Written as DNA, the CDR3 is TGTGCCAGCAGCGTTGGACCGGGAAGTGGGATGGATACGCAGTATTTT.

CDR3 region: CASSASGGASGEQFF. The CDR3 nucleotides are TGTGCCAGCAGCGCTAGCGGGGGGGCCTCAGGTGAGCAGTTCTTC. The chain joins TRBV5-5 to TRBJ2-1; TRBD2 aligns across 12 bases. V was clipped by 4 bases and J by 9 bases; unmatched bases: 8. The CDR3 runs to 15 residues. Germline V gene data show CDR1 as SGHKS and CDR2 as YYEKEE (reference sequence).

This chain uses TRBV28 with TRBJ2-1; the match to TRBD2 covers 11 bases. The trim removed 2 bases at V and 10 bases at J, leaving 10 bases unmatched. The CDR3 loop spans 16 amino acids. CDR1 is MDHEN, CDR2 SYDVKM, per germline. The CDR3 loop is CASSLLAGGLGGEQFF. The CDR3 DNA follows: TGTGCCAGCAGTTTACTAGCGGGGGGACTAGGGGGGGAGCAGTTCTTC.

This clone was detected a few times. This sequence joins TRBV18 and TRBJ2-3; D is perhaps TRBD2 (6 bases). Germline values: CDR1 KGHSH, CDR2 LQKENI. CDR3 size: 14 residues. V gave up 9 bases and J gave up 1 base, with 14 bases separating them. The CDR3 sequence: CASRGGIGTDTQYF. CDR3 nucleotides: TGTGCCAGTCGAGGAGGGATCGGCACAGATACGCAGTATTTT. The variable domain in full, with the rest retrieved from reference TRBV18 and TRBJ2-3, is NAGVMQNPRHLVRRRGQEARLRCSPMKGHSHVYWYRQLPEEGLKFMVYLQKENIIDESGMPKERFSAEFPKEGPSILRIQQVVRGDSAAYFCASRGGIGTDTQYFGPGTRLTVL.

CDR3 amino acids: CASSLGPSGNTGELFF. In DNA, the CDR3 is TGCGCCAGCAGCTTGGGGCCTAGCGGGAACACCGGGGAGCTGTTTTTT. V usage is TRBV5-1 and J usage is TRBJ2-2; 7 bases align to TRBD2. V was pared by 0 bases and J by 1 base, with 3 bases of the junction left unmatched. The CDR3 has 16 amino acids. CDR1 is SGHRS, CDR2 YFSETQ, per germline.

The chain links TRBV6-5 to TRBJ2-1, with D tentatively TRBD1 or TRBD2 (6 bases each). The CDR3 is made up of 15 amino acids. CDR1 and CDR2 (germline): MNHEY, SVGAGI. V dropped 6 bases and J dropped 2 bases, with 14 bases sitting between them. CDR3 protein: CASSRRGRPYNEQFF. The CDR3 nucleotides read TGTGCCAGCAGCAGACGGGGGCGCCCCTACAATGAGCAGTTCTTC.

This clone was seen a single time. The chain has TRBV29-1 and TRBJ2-2; 7 bases agree with TRBD1. V lost 5 bases to trimming and J lost 2 bases; unmatched junction nucleotides: 8. This CDR3 region has 15 residues. The germline gives CDR1 SQVTM, CDR2 ANQGSEA. CDR3 region: CSVLIGDSNTGELFF. For the CDR3, the DNA is TGCAGCGTTCTTATAGGGGACAGCAACACCGGGGAGCTGTTTTTT.

This clone was seen only a few times. The chain is built from TRBV2 and TRBJ1-1, with D unresolved. V lost 10 bases and J lost 3, with 9 bases in between. The CDR3 covers 11 residues. CDR1 is SNHLY and CDR2 is FYNNEI in the germline V gene. The CDR3 is CATALDTEAFF. For the CDR3, the DNA is TGTGCCACCGCACTAGACACTGAAGCTTTCTTT.

This chain connects TRBV6-6 to TRBJ2-4; 7 bases line up with TRBD1. CDR1 and CDR2 (germline): MNHNY, SVGAGI (reference sequence). V shed 0 bases, J shed 1 base, and the junction held 0 bases outside the gene matches. The CDR3 is made up of 15 amino acids. CDR3 bases: TGTGCCAGCAGTTACTCGGGACAGGCCAAAAACATTCAGTACTTC. Its translation: CASSYSGQAKNIQYF.

The chain is built from TRBV29-1 and TRBJ2-1; D possibly corresponds to TRBD1 (5 bases). Germline V CDR1 and CDR2: SQVTM, ANQGSEA. The CDR3 spans 12 residues. V shed 3 bases and J shed 6 bases, with 9 bases lying between them. The CDR3 reads CSVDRATNEQFF. The DNA of the CDR3 is TGCAGCGTTGACAGGGCGACCAATGAGCAGTTCTTC.

This clone was observed a single time. The chain joins TRBV27 to TRBJ2-3; TRBD1 might be the D (6 bases). V lost 6 bases to trimming and J lost 2 bases, with 9 bases between them. The CDR3 totals 13 residues. In germline, CDR1 is MNHEY, CDR2 SMNVEV (reference sequence). Written as DNA, the CDR3 is TGTGCCAGCAGACAGGGAAACACAGATACGCAGTATTTT. It codes for CASRQGNTDTQYF.

The chain couples TRBV6-1 to TRBJ2-3; D remains ambiguous. CDR3 length equals 15 residues. Germline CDR1 MNHNS, CDR2 SASEGT. Trimming removed 6 bases from V and 6 bases from J, with 19 bases in between. CDR3 DNA: TGTGCCAGCAGCCGAACCGGAGCTTCGGCCGATACGCAGTATTTT. Encoded protein: CASSRTGASADTQYF.

This chain joins TRBV7-3 and TRBJ2-3; D might be TRBD2 (5 bases). Trimming cost V 7 bases and J 1 base, with 12 bases left between them. This CDR3 has 14 residues. The germline V gene encodes CDR1 SGHTA and CDR2 FQGTGA. The chain's CDR3 is CASNLQRGTDTQYF. The CDR3 nucleotides are TGTGCCAGCAATTTACAGAGGGGCACAGATACGCAGTATTTT.

This chain joins TRBV7-9 and TRBJ2-5; 9 bases are shared with TRBD2. Germline V lookup: CDR1 SEHNR, CDR2 FQNEAQ (reference sequence). The CDR3 totals 14 residues. V lost 3 bases and J lost 6; bases outside the gene matches: 5. DNA of the CDR3: TGTGCCAGCAGCTTGCGGGGGGGCGAACAGACCCAGTACTTC. Amino acids: CASSLRGGEQTQYF.

Only a few counts were recorded for this clone. The V call is TRBV7-3, the J call TRBJ2-1; tentative D call: TRBD2 (6 bases). This CDR3 has 16 residues. The V end was cut by 8 bases, the J end by 0 bases, with 17 bases between. Germline assignment: CDR1 SGHTA and CDR2 FQGTGA. The CDR3, as DNA: TGTGCCAGCGCTGGGACTTTGGACTTCTCCTACAATGAGCAGTTCTTC. Its translation: CASAGTLDFSYNEQFF.

There are a few counts of this clone. CDR3 coding DNA: TGTGCCAGCTCACCACCGGTAGGGGAAGAAAAACTGTTTTTT. Amino acid sequence: CASSPPVGEEKLFF. This chain connects TRBV18 to TRBJ1-4; D perhaps matches TRBD1 (5 bases). V was clipped by 0 bases and J by 8 bases, with 10 bases between them. CDR1 and CDR2 (germline): KGHSH, LQKENI. The CDR3 length is 14 residues.

This clone was recorded only once. The chain carries TRBV7-2 and TRBJ2-1, with D perhaps matching TRBD1 or TRBD2 (5 bases each). CDR1 and CDR2 (germline): SGHTA, FQGNSA. The CDR3 has 16 amino acids. The V gene lost 1 base and the J gene lost 0 bases, with 10 bases spanning the gap. The CDR3 protein is CASSLEGTGSYNEQFF. The CDR3 DNA is TGTGCCAGCAGCTTAGAGGGGACCGGCTCCTACAATGAGCAGTTCTTC. Based on the CDR3 plus reference TRBV7-2 and TRBJ2-1, the full variable domain is GAGVSQSPSNKVTEKGKDVELRCDPISGHTALYWYRQSLGQGLEFLIYFQGNSAPDKSGLPSDRFSAERTGGSVSTLTIQRTQQEDSAVYLCASSLEGTGSYNEQFFGPGTRLTVL.

V usage is TRBV2 and J usage is TRBJ2-5, with TRBD1 as a possible D gene (5 bases). Germline V CDR1 and CDR2: SNHLY, FYNNEI. This CDR3 region has 12 residues. Trimming took off 7 bases at V and 3 bases at J, with 9 bases between the two ends. Here the CDR3 DNA reads TGTGCCAGCACGCAAGGGGAAGAGACCCAGTACTTC. This codes for CASTQGEETQYF.

The V gene is TRBV5-1, the J gene TRBJ2-3, with 9 bases matching TRBD2. V dropped 0 bases and J dropped 9; count of bases not matched to a gene: 11. The CDR3 runs to 16 residues. CDR1 is SGHRS, CDR2 YFSETQ, per germline. The CDR3 bases are TGCGCCAGCAGCTTGGCTTTAGCGGGGGCCCCGGGGACGCAGTATTTT. Amino acids: CASSLALAGAPGTQYF.

This chain links TRBV5-1 with TRBJ1-1; D uncertain. The V gene's germline CDR1 is SGHRS and CDR2 YFSETQ. V was clipped by 0 bases and J by 1 base, with 13 bases between them. The CDR3 loop spans 16 amino acids. The CDR3 protein is CASSLGFVVGNTEAFF. The CDR3 DNA is TGCGCCAGCAGCTTGGGATTTGTCGTAGGGAACACTGAAGCTTTCTTT.

This clone was detected a few times. The rearrangement links TRBV19 to TRBJ2-2; 7 nucleotides agree with TRBD2. Germline V CDR1 and CDR2: LNHDA, SQIVND (reference sequence). The V and J ends lost 3 bases and 1 base, in that order; junction bases with no gene match: 5. The CDR3 totals 16 residues. The CDR3 sequence is CASSMSSGGNTGELFF. For the CDR3, the DNA is TGTGCCAGTAGTATGTCTAGCGGCGGGAACACCGGGGAGCTGTTTTTT.

This chain connects TRBV9 to TRBJ2-5; D gene ambiguous. The V gene's germline CDR1 is SGDLS and CDR2 YYNGEE. The V and J ends lost 2 bases and 1 base respectively, with 3 bases between them. The CDR3 runs to 12 residues. The chain's CDR3 is CASSVPQETQYF. The CDR3 DNA reads as TGTGCCAGCAGCGTTCCCCAAGAGACCCAGTACTTC.

The rearrangement links TRBV30 to TRBJ2-7; D is possibly TRBD1 (6 bases). Germline lookup yields CDR1 GTSNPN and CDR2 SVGIG (reference sequence). The CDR3 has 13 residues. The V and J ends lost 4 bases and 6 bases respectively, with 16 bases between them. The CDR3 sequence: CAWIGDRLSEQYF. The CDR3 DNA is TGTGCCTGGATAGGCGACAGGCTGTCCGAGCAGTACTTC.